This entry concerns a single TCR beta chain. The sample holds one count of this clone. Its antigen is not yet known. The sample holds no much larger clone one base away, and base qualities are not on file. TCRbeta CDR3 regions were amplified from genomic DNA using the immunoSEQ Assay, a bias-controlled multiplex PCR. In the original analysis: Nucleated cell counts per sample were estimated from amplification of reference gene primers within the assay. To quantify the absolute abundance of each unique TCRbeta CDR3 rearrangement, sequence reads were collapsed and filtered. For each sample, productive Simpson clonality was calculated by taking the square root of Simpson's diversity index across productive rearrangements. TCRdb's version of the immuneACCESS table is confined to in-frame rearrangements and falls short of the full clone set. An unresolved V gene accounts for under half of the shortfall where checked; the remainder is of unknown origin. D and trimming were read from the DNA, whereas the V and J calls and clone size are those reported in that table. The sample yields 97,000 or so clones; around 90% were counted once. 4% to 5.5% of the sample is taken by the ten largest.

The data are from a study of blood T cell repertoires in COVID-19 (dated by TCRdb to 2020 to 2021). For the wider study: Samples from collaborators originated in the United States, Italy and Spain and spanned both the acute and convalescent phases of COVID-19. The repertoires were released in a freely available public database intended as a resource for research on the immune response to SARS-CoV-2. The samples were drawn from two sources: the first 160 participants of the ongoing ImmuneRACE study, and over 950 subjects contributed by 6 global collaborators. The material from the prospective study consisted of cDNA or gDNA derived from T cells, B-cell-depleted T cells, or PBMCs. The sample metadata nearly always contained a de-identified subject ID, COVID-19 status, age in years and sex. Where available, HLA class I and class II types were obtained from metadata supplied by the sample provider rather than from assay-based typing. Subjects who had been exposed to COVID-19, were actively infected with it, or had recovered from it provided the deeply sampled blood TCRbeta repertoires that made up the dataset. What the research found in general, with its limitations: The quantity of clinical and demographic metadata differed by source and by participant and was supplied without curation.

At one collaborating source in Seattle, patients were enrolled during active infection and were followed longitudinally through the course of disease. Each collaborating institution followed its own protocols to collect whole blood in K2EDTA tubes. For TCRbeta analysis, collaborators shipped samples in one of three forms: frozen whole blood, isolated PBMCs, or DNA extracted from either of those sample types. Material: peripheral blood. The receptor was isolated from a woman in her fifties or sixties with COVID-19, enrolled during active disease.

Here the CDR3 is given as CASSPGTGRETEAFF. In nucleotides, the sequence is TGTGCCAGCAGCCCCGGGACAGGGAGGGAAACTGAAGCTTTCTTT. The rearranged chain carries TRBV6-5 and TRBJ1-1, and TRBD1 aligns with 9 junction nucleotides. CDR1 is given as MNHEY and CDR2 as SVGAGI, both from the germline V gene. The CDR3 covers 15 residues, taking in both the cysteine and the phenylalanine. Only the CDR3 portion is preserved as DNA: 45 bases, with reading frame beginning at the first base. Germline trimming: 6 bases from V, 5 bases from J; junction bases outside gene matches: 10.